The subject of this entry is one TCR beta chain. Clones were sequenced by immunoSEQ multiplex PCR, and TCRdb holds only the in-frame ones, with some missing. The data show 150,000 to 200,000 clones, 65% to 90% seen once. The data were taken from a study of blood T cell repertoires in COVID-19. CDR3 length: 13 amino acids. V shed 4 bases and J 5 bases; nucleotides not matched to a gene: 5. Germline CDR1 is SGHNT and CDR2 is YYREEE (reference sequence). This receptor was taken from a man aged 60 to 69 with acute or convalescent COVID-19. V usage is TRBV5-4 and J usage is TRBJ2-5; TRBD2 agrees at 7 bases. The sample taken for sequencing was peripheral blood. The CDR3 region has the DNA TGTGCCAGCAGCCCGGGGGGTGGGGAGACCCAGTACTTC. It codes for CASSPGGGETQYF. The full variable domain, completed using reference TRBV5-4 and TRBJ2-5, is ETGVTQSPTHLIKTRGQQVTLRCSSQSGHNTVSWYQQALGQGPQFIFQYYREEENGRGNFPPRFSGLQFPNYSSELNVNALELDDSALYLCASSPGGGETQYFGPGTRLLVL.